This TCR beta chain was sequenced during a study of control samples from healthy donors and cancer patients. Germline V gene lookup returns CDR1 MNHEY and CDR2 SMNVEV (reference sequence). The CDR3 length is 15 residues. The V gene lost 1 base and the J gene lost 0 bases, with 10 bases spanning the gap. TCRdb's table, derived via immunoSEQ multiplex PCR, lists solely in-frame clones and lacks some. This sample has around 68,000 clones, with 83% found just once. The sequence derives from a man between 60 and 75 years old in good health. The source material was blood. The chain has TRBV27 and TRBJ2-7, with D hard to call. The CDR3 loop reads CASSLWPLNSYEQYF. CDR3 nucleotides: TGTGCCAGCAGTTTATGGCCCTTAAACTCCTACGAGCAGTACTTC.